What follows describes a single T cell receptor (beta chain). The data derive from a study of T cell repertoires in ileal Crohn's disease. Sequencing was performed with immunoSEQ multiplex PCR; in TCRdb, only in-frame clones are kept and a portion is missing. The profile shows about 2,300 clones, roughly 76% of them singletons. With 0 bases removed from V and 5 bases from J, the gap between germline ends came to 5 bases. This CDR3 contains 13 residues. Per the germline V gene, CDR1 is LNHDA and CDR2 is SQIVND (reference sequence). The receptor was derived from an adult with Crohn's disease. The chain couples TRBV19 to TRBJ1-5; D gene ambiguous. The sample consisted of ileal tissue. CDR3: CASSIDFYQPQHF. The CDR3 nucleotides read TGTGCCAGTAGTATAGATTTCTATCAGCCCCAGCATTTT.